The next 15 T cell receptor beta chains were all read from a single sample in a study of identifying expanded T cells in peripheral blood (dated by TCRdb to between 2019 and 2020). Library creation used the immunoSEQ multiplex PCR assay. TCRdb holds this immuneACCESS table with in-frame rearrangements only. Some clones are missing; in checked studies, unresolved V genes explain under half, and the rest has no known cause. This sample holds tens of thousands of clones; 88% were observed only once. Around 19% of the sample lies in the top ten. The sample consisted of blood. The source of these receptors is a person aged 18-70 years in good health.

V usage is TRBV5-6 and J usage is TRBJ2-7; D gene ambiguous. The germline gives CDR1 SGHDT, CDR2 YYEEEE. The ends were cut back, 2 bases at V and 0 bases at J, with 0 bases in the middle. The CDR3 is 11 amino acids. The CDR3 DNA sequence: TGTGCCAGCAGCTTCTCCTACGAGCAGTACTTC. It specifies CASSFSYEQYF.

The chain is built from TRBV5-1 and TRBJ2-5; 10 bases fit TRBD1. Germline loops: CDR1 SGHRS, CDR2 YFSETQ. V trimming: 5 bases; J trimming: 5 bases; junction bases outside the gene matches: 12. CDR3 size: 16 residues. The CDR3, as DNA: TGCGCCAGCAGGGAGGTCGGGACAGGGGCAAGGGAGACCCAGTACTTC. Its translation: CASREVGTGARETQYF.

This sequence joins TRBV6-6 and TRBJ2-7, with TRBD2 matching over 10 bases. V trimming: 2 bases; J trimming: 3 bases; junction bases outside the gene matches: 7. Germline assignment: CDR1 MNHNY and CDR2 SVGAGI (reference sequence). This CDR3 region has 16 residues. CDR3 in DNA: TGTGCCAGCAGTTACATCATTAGCGGGGGGTTCTACGAGCAGTACTTC. Protein sequence: CASSYIISGGFYEQYF.

The V and J genes are TRBV13 and TRBJ2-2; a weak D match, TRBD2 (5 bases). Germline values: CDR1 PRHDT, CDR2 FYEKMQ (reference sequence). With 9 bases removed from V and 7 bases from J, the gap between germline ends came to 21 bases. The CDR3 has 15 amino acids. DNA for the CDR3: TGTGCCAGTACCAATACAGAGGGCTGGGGCGGGGAGCTGTTTTTT. Translating it yields CASTNTEGWGGELFF.

As concerns this clone: The sample holds other DNA sequences that translate to the same CDR3. The rearrangement links TRBV7-2 to TRBJ1-2; D may be TRBD1 (5 bases). V was trimmed by 1 base and J by 8 bases, leaving 11 bases between them. CDR3 length: 13 residues. CDR1 and CDR2 from the germline V gene are SGHTA and FQGNSA. The CDR3 spells CASSLGRVAGYTF. DNA for the CDR3: TGTGCCAGCAGCTTAGGCAGGGTGGCGGGCTACACCTTC.

This chain connects TRBV28 to TRBJ1-3; D is possibly TRBD1 (5 bases). This CDR3 is built from 14 residues. V was trimmed by 4 bases and J by 7 bases, leaving 14 bases between them. Germline lookup yields CDR1 MDHEN and CDR2 SYDVKM. The CDR3 DNA sequence: TGTGCCAGCAGTTCGACAGCCCGGGGGAACACCATATATTTT. Encoded protein: CASSSTARGNTIYF.

The V and J genes are TRBV7-9 and TRBJ1-1; TRBD1 might be the D (5 bases). Trimming cost V 0 bases and J 6 bases, with 14 bases left between them. The CDR3 loop spans 15 amino acids. Germline lookup yields CDR1 SEHNR and CDR2 FQNEAQ (reference sequence). The CDR3, as DNA: TGTGCCAGCAGCTTAGCGTACAGCTGGGGCGCTGAAGCTTTCTTT. Translated, it gives CASSLAYSWGAEAFF.

On this clone itself: The junction does not match germline at one end; this may be a read error. The chain has TRBV14 and TRBJ1-4; 7 nucleotides line up with TRBD1. Per the germline V gene, CDR1 is SGHDN and CDR2 is FVKESK. This CDR3 spans 13 amino acids. The DNA for the CDR3 is TGTGCCAGCAGCCCCCAGGGGGGGGAAAGACTGTTTTTT. This gives the protein CASSPQGGERLFF.

DNA for the CDR3: TGTGCCAGCAGTGAAAAGCAGCAAAATTCACCCCTCCACTTT. This translates into CASSEKQQNSPLHF. The rearrangement links TRBV6-1 to TRBJ1-6; D gene ambiguous. Trimming removed 2 bases from V and 7 bases from J, with 9 bases in between. This CDR3 spans 14 amino acids. Per the germline V gene, CDR1 is MNHNS and CDR2 is SASEGT.

The chain couples TRBV9 to TRBJ1-1, with D unresolved. The germline CDR1 and CDR2 sequences are SGDLS and YYNGEE. V was clipped by 3 bases and J by 0 bases, with 9 bases between them. The CDR3 spans 14 residues. CDR3 DNA: TGTGCCAGCAGCGCCAGTGGGATGAACACTGAAGCTTTCTTT. Amino acids: CASSASGMNTEAFF.

The chain recombines TRBV7-2 with TRBJ2-1; D remains ambiguous. This CDR3 spans 14 amino acids. V was trimmed by 0 bases and J by 7 bases, leaving 10 bases between them. The germline V gene encodes CDR1 SGHTA and CDR2 FQGNSA. CDR3 DNA sequence: TGTGCCAGCAGCTTAGCCCCGAGCTTAAATGAGCAGTTCTTC. This codes for CASSLAPSLNEQFF.

This clone was seen a handful of times. The genes are TRBV6-1 and TRBJ1-6; 8 bases are a match to TRBD1. The CDR3 runs 18 residues. Germline V gene data show CDR1 as MNHNS and CDR2 as SASEGT. V lost 4 bases, J lost 9 bases, and 17 bases stayed unmatched. The CDR3 nucleotides read TGTGCCAGCAGTGTAAGGACAGGGAGCTTTCAGGGAATTTCACCCCTCCACTTT. Encoded protein: CASSVRTGSFQGISPLHF.

The chain joins TRBV29-1 to TRBJ2-4; TRBD1 might be the D (5 bases). Trimming took off 7 bases at V and 6 bases at J, with 16 bases between the two ends. Germline V gene sequence: CDR1 SQVTM, CDR2 ANQGSEA. CDR3 size: 13 residues. The CDR3 loop reads CSGAPGHGNIQYF. The CDR3 DNA reads as TGCAGCGGGGCGCCAGGACATGGAAACATTCAGTACTTC.

This clone was seen a handful of times. The chain employs TRBV5-1 and TRBJ2-3; TRBD2 aligns across 7 bases. CDR1 is SGHRS, CDR2 YFSETQ, per germline. Unmatched junction bases numbered 10, after V lost 4 bases and J lost 2 bases. The CDR3 has 16 amino acids. The CDR3 DNA is TGCGCCAGCAGCCCAGGACTAGACCATACCACAGATACGCAGTATTTT. The encoded protein is CASSPGLDHTTDTQYF.

The V call is TRBV27, the J call TRBJ1-2; D is unclear. V lost 3 bases, J lost 3 bases, and 8 bases lay in between. This CDR3 comprises 13 residues. CDR1 is MNHEY and CDR2 is SMNVEV in the germline V gene (reference sequence). The CDR3 nucleotides read TGTGCCAGCAGTTTGAAAGTGGACTATGGCTACACCTTC. It codes for CASSLKVDYGYTF.